This record covers a single T cell receptor beta chain. This entry belongs to a study of blood T cell repertoires in COVID-19. Study-wide context: Sample material is recorded as cDNA or gDNA derived from T cells, B-cell-depleted T cells, or PBMCs.

Clones were read by immunoSEQ multiplex PCR, and TCRdb kept only the in-frame ones, dropping some. The sample yields about 180,000 clones, over 75% seen once. Germline V lookup: CDR1 SNHLY, CDR2 FYNNEI. V shed 8 bases, J shed 10 bases, and the junction held 4 bases outside the gene matches. The CDR3 has 12 amino acids. This clonotype was sampled from a man aged 40-49 years with active or convalescent COVID-19. The sequenced sample was peripheral blood. V gene TRBV2 combines with J gene TRBJ2-1; 11 nucleotides match TRBD1. The DNA for the CDR3 is TGTGCCAGCGGACAGGGGGCTTGGGAGCAGTTCTTC. This sequence encodes CASGQGAWEQFF.